The 17 T cell receptor beta chains reported below all come from one sample, sequenced in a study of neoadjuvant anti-PD-1 for oral cavity cancer. The time point was: after neoadjuvant nivolumab, at surgical resection. Sequencing was performed with immunoSEQ multiplex PCR; in TCRdb, only in-frame clones are kept and a portion is missing. The data show more than 25,000 clones, roughly 79% seen once. Specimen: PBMCs, collected after nivolumab (anti-PD-1) treatment. All receptors derive from a person aged 35-79 years with oral cavity squamous cell carcinoma.

The chain links TRBV30 to TRBJ2-7; TRBD1 agrees at 7 bases. Per germline, CDR1 GTSNPN and CDR2 SVGIG (reference sequence). The CDR3 extends over 16 amino acids. Losses at the gene ends were 3 bases for V and 0 bases for J; bases not matched to a gene: 11. In DNA, the CDR3 is TGTGCCTGGAGCCCTTTAGACAGGGCAGCCTCCTACGAGCAGTACTTC. Protein product: CAWSPLDRAASYEQYF.

As DNA, the CDR3 is TGTGCCAGCAGCTTAGCGGGACAGGGTCCCTACGAGCAGTACTTC. Protein product: CASSLAGQGPYEQYF. V is TRBV11-3 and J is TRBJ2-7; 9 bases agree with TRBD1. The CDR3 loop spans 15 amino acids. Germline CDR1 reads SGHNT; CDR2 reads YENEEA. V shed 1 base and J 2 bases; nucleotides not matched to a gene: 3.

This clone has only one observation. V usage is TRBV5-4 and J usage is TRBJ1-2, with D perhaps matching TRBD1 (6 bases). Trimming removed 0 bases at V and 7 bases at J, with 10 bases between. Germline loops: CDR1 SGHNT, CDR2 YYREEE (reference sequence). CDR3 size: 13 residues. The CDR3 sequence is CASSLDRALGYTF. The CDR3 bases are TGTGCCAGCAGCTTGGACAGGGCTCTTGGCTACACCTTC. The full variable domain, rest sourced from reference TRBV5-4 and TRBJ1-2, is ETGVTQSPTHLIKTRGQQVTLRCSSQSGHNTVSWYQQALGQGPQFIFQYYREEENGRGNFPPRFSGLQFPNYSSELNVNALELDDSALYLCASSLDRALGYTFGSGTRLTVV.

This clone was observed a few times. CDR3 in DNA: TGTGCCAGCAGCGACCTTGGGCCCTTGGGAGACGAGCAGTACTTC. This translates into CASSDLGPLGDEQYF. The chain employs TRBV5-6 and TRBJ2-7; TRBD2 is a possible D gene (5 bases). The CDR3 is 15 amino acids. The ends were cut back, 4 bases at V and 5 bases at J, with 19 bases in the middle. Germline lookup yields CDR1 SGHDT and CDR2 YYEEEE.

The rearrangement joins TRBV19 to TRBJ2-7; 8 bases are a match to TRBD1. The CDR3 consists of 13 residues. In germline, CDR1 is LNHDA, CDR2 SQIVND (reference sequence). The trim removed 3 bases at V and 4 bases at J, leaving 2 bases unmatched. CDR3 protein: CASSIRQGYEQYF. The CDR3 DNA reads TGTGCCAGTAGTATCAGACAGGGGTACGAGCAGTACTTC.

The chain combines TRBV19 with TRBJ2-7, with D maybe TRBD2 (7 bases). Trimming took off 3 bases at V and 2 bases at J, with 11 bases between the two ends. The CDR3 has 14 residues. Germline values: CDR1 LNHDA, CDR2 SQIVND (reference sequence). CDR3 sequence reads: CASSIGGGTYEQYF. In DNA, the CDR3 is TGTGCCAGTAGTATCGGCGGGGGCACCTACGAGCAGTACTTC.

The V and J genes are TRBV11-1 and TRBJ1-2; TRBD1 matches at 8 bases. The germline V gene has CDR1 SGHAT and CDR2 FQDESV (reference sequence). V lost 5 bases and J lost 6; bases outside the gene matches: 2. This CDR3 has 12 residues. The CDR3 spells CASSRQGNGYTF. In DNA, the CDR3 is TGTGCCAGCAGCCGACAGGGGAATGGCTACACCTTC.

The chain has TRBV19 and TRBJ2-5; no definite D call. The CDR3 totals 14 residues. The germline gives CDR1 LNHDA, CDR2 SQIVND (reference sequence). V was cut by 5 bases and J by 5 bases, with 15 bases left in between. In DNA, the CDR3 is TGTGCCAGTAGTTTCGGACGGAGTTCGGAGACCCAGTACTTC. As protein: CASSFGRSSETQYF.

The V gene is TRBV5-1, the J gene TRBJ1-1, with D possibly matching TRBD1 (5 bases). This CDR3 region has 15 residues. Per germline, CDR1 SGHRS and CDR2 YFSETQ. V shed 1 base and J shed 3 bases, with 13 bases lying between them. CDR3 sequence: CASSLFGGKDTEAFF. CDR3 DNA: TGCGCCAGCAGCTTGTTTGGGGGGAAGGACACTGAAGCTTTCTTT.

This clone came up a few times. The rearrangement uses TRBV2 and TRBJ2-3, with 7 bases identical to TRBD2. J gave up 3 bases and V 6 bases, and 6 bases lay outside the gene matches. From germline, CDR1 is SNHLY and CDR2 FYNNEI. The CDR3 extends over 14 amino acids. The CDR3 coding sequence is TGTGCCAGCAGGGGGGGGACCCAAACAGATACGCAGTATTTT. Its protein product is CASRGGTQTDTQYF. Filled out from reference TRBV2 and TRBJ2-3, the complete variable domain reads EPEVTQTPSHQVTQMGQEVILRCVPISNHLYFYWYRQILGQKVEFLVSFYNNEISEKSEIFDDQFSVERPDGSNFTLKIRSTKLEDSAMYFCASRGGTQTDTQYFGPGTRLTVL.

This clone was counted only a few times. The chain couples TRBV15 to TRBJ2-1; unclear D gene. Trimming took 0 bases from V and 7 from J, leaving 7 bases between them. The CDR3 runs 13 residues. The germline V gene has CDR1 LNHNV and CDR2 YYDKDF (reference sequence). The CDR3: CATSRESRNEQFF. In DNA, the CDR3 is TGTGCCACCAGCAGAGAATCCAGGAATGAGCAGTTCTTC.

J is TRBJ2-3 and V is TRBV18, with 7 bases fitting TRBD2. This CDR3 region has 13 residues. Trimming took 6 bases from V and 2 from J; bases not matched to a gene: 2. Per the germline V gene, CDR1 is KGHSH and CDR2 is LQKENI. The CDR3 reads CASSGTNTDTQYF. CDR3 DNA: TGTGCCAGCTCCGGGACTAACACAGATACGCAGTATTTT. The complete variable domain, with remaining parts taken from reference TRBV18 and TRBJ2-3, reads NAGVMQNPRHLVRRRGQEARLRCSPMKGHSHVYWYRQLPEEGLKFMVYLQKENIIDESGMPKERFSAEFPKEGPSILRIQQVVRGDSAAYFCASSGTNTDTQYFGPGTRLTVL.

The rearrangement uses TRBV9 and TRBJ1-2, with D possibly matching TRBD1 (5 bases). Germline CDR1 SGDLS, CDR2 YYNGEE. The CDR3 has 16 residues. V was pared by 1 base and J by 7 bases, with 20 bases between. The CDR3 here is CASSVYPDTATGGYTF. CDR3 nucleotides: TGTGCCAGCAGCGTATATCCGGACACCGCGACTGGTGGCTACACCTTC.

V is TRBV5-8 and J is TRBJ1-2, with 8 bases identical to TRBD1. The V and J ends lost 1 base and 8 bases, in that order; junction bases with no gene match: 4. Germline V gives CDR1 SGHTS, CDR2 YDEGEE. The CDR3 is 13 amino acids. This CDR3 is CASSLQGAEGYTF. CDR3 nucleotides: TGTGCCAGCAGCTTGCAGGGGGCGGAGGGCTACACCTTC.

This clone rates as medium-sized. J is TRBJ2-7 and V is TRBV2, with a tentative D call TRBD1 (5 bases). The CDR3 is 12 amino acids. The germline V and J ends were trimmed by 8 bases and 3 bases, with 11 bases remaining between them. Germline CDR1 reads SNHLY; CDR2 reads FYNNEI. Here the CDR3 DNA reads TGTGCCAGCGCTAGGGGTAGCTACGAGCAGTACTTC. As protein: CASARGSYEQYF.

This chain links TRBV7-2 with TRBJ1-2; D remains unclear. The CDR3 extends over 12 amino acids. Trimming shortened V by 5 bases and J by 0 bases, and 4 bases separated the two germline ends. The germline V gene has CDR1 SGHTA and CDR2 FQGNSA. Here the CDR3 reads CASSPPNYGYTF. As DNA, the CDR3 is TGTGCCAGCAGCCCACCTAACTATGGCTACACCTTC.

The chain combines TRBV7-9 with TRBJ2-7, with 10 bases identical to TRBD1. The CDR3 is made up of 14 amino acids. Germline CDR1 is SEHNR and CDR2 is FQNEAQ (reference sequence). V dropped 5 bases and J dropped 4; count of bases not matched to a gene: 5. The CDR3 DNA sequence: TGTGCCAGCAGCCAAGACAGGGGGCCTTACGAGCAGTACTTC. Translation: CASSQDRGPYEQYF.